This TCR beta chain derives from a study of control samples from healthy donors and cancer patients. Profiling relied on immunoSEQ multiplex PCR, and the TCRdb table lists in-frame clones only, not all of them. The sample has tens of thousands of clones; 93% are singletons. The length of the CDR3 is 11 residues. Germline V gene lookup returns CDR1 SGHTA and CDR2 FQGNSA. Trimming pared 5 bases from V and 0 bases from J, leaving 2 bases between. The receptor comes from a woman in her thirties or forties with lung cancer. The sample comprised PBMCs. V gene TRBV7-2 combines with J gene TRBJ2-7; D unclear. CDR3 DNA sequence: TGTGCCAGCAGCGACTCCTACGAGCAGTACTTC. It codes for CASSDSYEQYF.